This record looks at one T cell receptor (beta chain) sequence and its context. The data are from a study of post-analysis software for immune sequencing data. TCR beta cDNA libraries had unique molecular identifiers. Via MiXCR, TCRdb re-called the PCR reads, giving one row per CDR3 protein. The table shows about 540,000 distinct CDR3 sequences, with 34% occurring only once. Sequenced input: blood. This receptor was taken from a girl aged 2 to 17 with multiple sclerosis.

Here the CDR3 reads CASRRDGYNEQFF. Written as DNA, the CDR3 is TGTGCCAGCAGACGGGACGGTTACAATGAGCAGTTCTTC. The rearrangement uses TRBV6-5 and TRBJ2-1, with D possibly being TRBD1 or TRBD2 (5 bases each). This CDR3 region has 13 residues. V was pared by 6 bases and J by 4 bases, with 10 bases between. Per the germline V gene, CDR1 is MNHEY and CDR2 is SVGAGI.